This passage covers 27 T cell receptor beta chains from one sample sequenced in a study of blood T cell repertoires in COVID-19. The assay was immunoSEQ multiplex PCR, and TCRdb's table has in-frame clones only and misses some. The table lists about 43,000 clones, around 89% of them singletons. The sequenced sample consisted of peripheral blood. These receptors were obtained from a human donor in a cohort sampled during active COVID-19.

This chain joins TRBV11-3 and TRBJ2-3; tentative D call: TRBD2 (6 bases). Germline V gives CDR1 SGHNT, CDR2 YENEEA. This CDR3 is 14 amino acids long. Trimming took 8 bases from V and 2 from J, leaving 14 bases between them. CDR3 sequence (DNA): TGTGCCAGCTCCTGGGGCGGGACCACAGATACGCAGTATTTT. Translated, it gives CASSWGGTTDTQYF.

This chain links TRBV27 with TRBJ2-3; 7 bases agree with TRBD2. CDR1 MNHEY and CDR2 SMNVEV come from the germline V gene (reference sequence). CDR3 length: 16 residues. The J segment lost 6 bases and the V segment lost 6 bases, leaving 15 bases of the junction unmatched. The CDR3 DNA reads TGTGCCAGCAGGTCCTTCCCCGCGGGAGAATCCGATACGCAGTATTTT. This sequence encodes CASRSFPAGESDTQYF.

The chain employs TRBV3-1 (or the pseudogene TRBV3-2) and TRBJ2-2; D perhaps matches TRBD2 (5 bases). Trimming cost V 5 bases and J 1 base, with 17 bases left between them. Germline lookup yields CDR1 LGHDT and CDR2 YNNKEL (reference sequence). The CDR3 contains 17 residues. The CDR3 sequence: CASSFHGEPLNTGELFF. The CDR3 DNA is TGTGCCAGCAGCTTCCACGGGGAACCCTTGAACACCGGGGAGCTGTTTTTT.

V and J are TRBV28 and TRBJ2-1; TRBD2 matches at 8 bases. The germline V gene encodes CDR1 MDHEN and CDR2 SYDVKM. The CDR3 consists of 19 residues. V lost 6 bases to trimming and J lost 5 bases; unmatched junction nucleotides: 21. CDR3 amino acids: CASRQIGQRERIIDNEQFF. In nucleotides, the CDR3 is TGTGCCAGCAGGCAGATTGGACAGCGGGAGAGAATCATCGACAATGAGCAGTTCTTC.

The chain's CDR3 is CASSSGPQETQYF. The CDR3 DNA reads as TGTGCCAGCAGCAGCGGCCCGCAAGAGACCCAGTACTTC. The chain employs TRBV7-3 and TRBJ2-5; D may be TRBD2 (5 bases). Germline V lookup: CDR1 SGHTA, CDR2 FQGTGA. The CDR3 runs 13 residues. V shed 5 bases and J shed 2 bases, with 9 bases lying between them.

The rearrangement links TRBV3-1 (or the pseudogene TRBV3-2) to TRBJ2-2; TRBD2 matches at 9 bases. Losses at the gene ends were 1 base for V and 2 bases for J; bases not matched to a gene: 8. CDR1 and CDR2 (germline): LGHDT, YNNKEL (reference sequence). There are 18 residues in the CDR3. CDR3 residues: CASSQVPLAGANTGELFF. The CDR3, as DNA: TGTGCCAGCAGCCAAGTTCCCTTAGCGGGAGCTAACACCGGGGAGCTGTTTTTT.

The chain is built from TRBV27 and TRBJ1-1, with D uncertain. V shed 2 bases and J shed 3 bases, with 7 bases lying between them. Germline-derived CDR1 and CDR2 are MNHEY and SMNVEV (reference sequence). The CDR3 length is 13 residues. CDR3 bases: TGTGCCAGCAGTTTAGCGGGATACACTGAAGCTTTCTTT. Translation: CASSLAGYTEAFF.

This rearrangement joins TRBV28 to TRBJ1-1; 8 bases fit TRBD1. The CDR3 totals 12 residues. The ends lost 6 bases at V and 6 bases at J; junction bases unmatched: 3. Per the germline V gene, CDR1 is MDHEN and CDR2 is SYDVKM. The CDR3: CASRSTGAEAFF. Here the CDR3 DNA reads TGTGCCAGCAGGTCGACAGGGGCTGAAGCTTTCTTT.

The chain carries TRBV5-6 and TRBJ2-7; weak D call: TRBD2 (6 bases). CDR3 length: 13 residues. From germline, CDR1 is SGHDT and CDR2 YYEEEE. Trimming shortened V by 3 bases and J by 6 bases, and 13 bases separated the two germline ends. The CDR3 loop is CASSWGTGREQYF. CDR3 nucleotide sequence: TGTGCCAGCAGCTGGGGGACTGGTCGCGAGCAGTACTTC.

The chain joins TRBV28 to TRBJ1-5; a weak D match, TRBD1 (6 bases). Germline loops: CDR1 MDHEN, CDR2 SYDVKM. The CDR3 contains 13 residues. Trimming pared 4 bases from V and 3 bases from J, leaving 7 bases between. Written as DNA, the CDR3 is TGTGCCAGCAGTTACAGGGTCAATCAGCCCCAGCATTTT. It encodes CASSYRVNQPQHF.

The V and J genes are TRBV9 and TRBJ2-4; weak D call: TRBD1 (6 bases). V shed 0 bases and J shed 5 bases, with 9 bases lying between them. The CDR3 runs to 14 residues. The germline CDR1 and CDR2 sequences are SGDLS and YYNGEE. The CDR3 nucleotides read TGTGCCAGCAGCGTAGGGACAGCGGAAAACATTCAGTACTTC. This encodes CASSVGTAENIQYF.

The chain has TRBV28 and TRBJ2-3, with TRBD2 identical over 11 bases. J lost 4 bases, V lost 6 bases, and 15 bases had no gene match. There are 18 residues in the CDR3. The V gene's germline CDR1 is MDHEN and CDR2 SYDVKM. CDR3 sequence (DNA): TGTGCCAGCAGACCCCCATTGACTAGCGGGATAATAGCAGATACGCAGTATTTT. Its translation: CASRPPLTSGIIADTQYF.

J is TRBJ2-1 and V is TRBV12-5; D unresolved. This CDR3 region has 13 residues. V dropped 3 bases and J dropped 3 bases, with 6 bases sitting between them. The germline V gene encodes CDR1 LGHNT and CDR2 FRNRAP. The CDR3 spells CASGLASYNEQFF. The DNA for the CDR3 is TGTGCTAGTGGTTTAGCAAGCTACAATGAGCAGTTCTTC.

J is TRBJ2-3 and V is TRBV7-9, with D perhaps TRBD1 (6 bases). The CDR3 has 15 amino acids. V was cut by 1 base and J by 0 bases, with 8 bases left in between. Germline V lookup: CDR1 SEHNR, CDR2 FQNEAQ (reference sequence). CDR3 in DNA: TGTGCCAGCAGCTTAGGGACAGTTAGCACAGATACGCAGTATTTT. This encodes CASSLGTVSTDTQYF.

The count of this clone is one. The gene calls are TRBV28 and TRBJ1-2; no reliable D call. CDR3 length: 12 amino acids. CDR1 and CDR2 (germline): MDHEN, SYDVKM. Trimming took 6 bases from V and 5 from J, leaving 10 bases between them. In DNA form, the CDR3 reads TGTGCCAGCAGAGTCACATCGTATGGCTACACCTTC. It yields the protein CASRVTSYGYTF.

The chain combines TRBV13 with TRBJ2-7; 8 bases map to TRBD1. The germline V gene encodes CDR1 PRHDT and CDR2 FYEKMQ (reference sequence). J lost 3 bases, V lost 3 bases, and 7 bases had no gene match. This CDR3 region has 15 residues. CDR3 DNA sequence: TGTGCCAGCAGCTTCCCGCAGGGGGCCCACTACGAGCAGTACTTC. It specifies CASSFPQGAHYEQYF. The full variable domain, completed using reference TRBV13 and TRBJ2-7, is AAGVIQSPRHLIKEKRETATLKCYPIPRHDTVYWYQQGPGQDPQFLISFYEKMQSDKGSIPDRFSAQQFSDYHSELNMSSLELGDSALYFCASSFPQGAHYEQYFGPGTRLTVT.

The chain uses TRBV19 and TRBJ2-7; the match to TRBD2 covers 9 bases. CDR3 length equals 16 residues. Unmatched junction bases numbered 8, after V lost 3 bases and J lost 2 bases. Germline V CDR1 and CDR2: LNHDA, SQIVND (reference sequence). As DNA, the CDR3 is TGTGCCAGTAGTATCACGACTAGCGGCCGTACCTACGAGCAGTACTTC. Protein product: CASSITTSGRTYEQYF.

Here the CDR3 reads CASSLIPVNEQFF. The CDR3 bases are TGTGCCAGCAGTTTAATCCCAGTCAATGAGCAGTTCTTC. J is TRBJ2-1 and V is TRBV12-3 or TRBV12-4; D ambiguous. This CDR3 is 13 amino acids long. V was shortened by 2 bases and J by 6 bases, with 8 bases between the two germline ends.

The V call is TRBV5-1, the J call TRBJ1-2; 7 bases match TRBD1. Germline CDR1 is SGHRS and CDR2 is YFSETQ. The CDR3 has 17 amino acids. The junction had 14 bases not matched to a gene; V was cut back by 1 base and J by 5 bases. This CDR3 reads CASSLSGNPDRAYGYTF. CDR3 nucleotides: TGCGCCAGCAGCTTGAGTGGCAACCCCGACAGGGCGTATGGCTACACCTTC. Complete variable domain (other parts from reference TRBV5-1 and TRBJ1-2): KAGVTQTPRYLIKTRGQQVTLSCSPISGHRSVSWYQQTPGQGLQFLFEYFSETQRNKGNFPGRFSGRQFSNSRSEMNVSTLELGDSALYLCASSLSGNPDRAYGYTFGSGTRLTVV.

The genes are TRBV5-1 and TRBJ1-6, with TRBD1 matching over 8 bases. Looked up from germline, CDR1 is SGHRS and CDR2 is YFSETQ. The CDR3 extends over 14 amino acids. Germline trimming cut 4 bases from V and 8 bases from J; bases unmatched to any gene: 5. DNA of the CDR3: TGCGCCAGCAGCCTACAGGGGGTGGATTCACCCCTCCACTTT. This encodes CASSLQGVDSPLHF.

V usage is TRBV6-5 and J usage is TRBJ2-7; 12 nucleotides line up with TRBD1. Germline CDR1 is MNHEY and CDR2 is SVGAGI. The ends lost 6 bases at V and 3 bases at J; junction bases unmatched: 6. CDR3 length equals 15 residues. The chain's CDR3 is CASSAGTGGLYEQYF. The DNA for the CDR3 is TGTGCCAGCAGCGCCGGGACAGGGGGCCTCTACGAGCAGTACTTC.

This chain uses TRBV20-1 with TRBJ2-7; 12 bases align to TRBD2. Germline CDR1 reads DFQATT; CDR2 reads SNEGSKA (reference sequence). Trimming took 3 bases from V and 6 from J; bases not matched to a gene: 12. CDR3 length: 16 residues. The CDR3: CSASGGLAGKSSEQYF. Written as DNA, the CDR3 is TGCAGTGCTAGTGGGGGACTAGCGGGCAAATCGAGCGAGCAGTACTTC.

The chain couples TRBV5-1 to TRBJ2-7, with unresolved D. The length of the CDR3 is 14 residues. Trimming shortened V by 0 bases and J by 6 bases, and 13 bases separated the two germline ends. Germline CDR1 and CDR2: SGHRS and YFSETQ. The CDR3 spells CASSLAVDGSEQYF. In DNA form, the CDR3 reads TGCGCCAGCAGCTTGGCGGTCGACGGGTCCGAGCAGTACTTC.

The genes are TRBV28 and TRBJ2-5, with TRBD2 matching 7 bases. V lost 6 bases to trimming and J lost 4 bases; unmatched junction nucleotides: 11. The CDR3 extends over 15 amino acids. CDR1 is MDHEN, CDR2 SYDVKM, per germline. CDR3: CASSPSDGGGETQYF. The DNA for the CDR3 is TGTGCCAGCAGCCCATCCGATGGGGGGGGAGAGACCCAGTACTTC.

This clone was recorded only once. V usage is TRBV28 and J usage is TRBJ1-6, with D maybe TRBD1 (5 bases). Germline CDR1 MDHEN, CDR2 SYDVKM. CDR3 length equals 17 residues. V was shortened by 6 bases and J by 5 bases, with 20 bases between the two germline ends. Here the CDR3 reads CASSLTSWGRNNSPLHF. The CDR3 DNA reads as TGTGCCAGCAGCCTTACCTCATGGGGCCGAAATAATTCACCCCTCCACTTT.

The J gene is TRBJ2-7, the V gene TRBV5-6; 10 bases are shared with TRBD2. This CDR3 comprises 14 residues. V dropped 5 bases and J dropped 4; count of bases not matched to a gene: 6. In germline, CDR1 is SGHDT, CDR2 YYEEEE. This CDR3 reads CASSIGTSAYEQYF. CDR3 nucleotide sequence: TGTGCCAGCAGTATCGGGACTAGCGCTTACGAGCAGTACTTC.

This sequence joins TRBV6-5 and TRBJ2-2, with D possibly matching TRBD2 (6 bases). This CDR3 spans 15 amino acids. V lost 8 bases, J lost 5 bases, and 18 bases lay in between. Germline CDR1 MNHEY, CDR2 SVGAGI. The CDR3 DNA follows: TGTGCCAGCTCCCGCGGAGGGAGTAATACCGGGGAGCTGTTTTTT. This sequence encodes CASSRGGSNTGELFF.